This T cell receptor beta chain stems from a study of shared clonotypes between healthy human individuals. The CDR3 contains 16 residues. Per the germline V gene, CDR1 is SGDLS and CDR2 is YYNGEE. V lost 0 bases to trimming and J lost 4 bases, with 14 bases between them. Clones were read by immunoSEQ multiplex PCR, and TCRdb kept only the in-frame ones, dropping some. The sample shows some 2.4 million clones, 93% of them seen only once. The specimen was naive CD4+ T cells from PBMCs. This sample's subset: CD45RA+ positively selected. The genes are TRBV9 and TRBJ2-1, with D possibly TRBD1 on 6 matching bases. The sequence derives from a man aged 18-30 years in good health. Some clones in this sample may be carry-over from other donors' samples. The CDR3 sequence is CASSVAGQISYNEQFF. CDR3 nucleotide sequence: TGTGCCAGCAGCGTAGCCGGACAGATCTCATACAATGAGCAGTTCTTC.